What follows describes a single T cell receptor (beta chain). Breast cancer patients provided tissue from their axillary draining lymph nodes. TCRdb used MiXCR to reprocess the multiplex PCR reads, holding one entry per CDR3 protein. The table records 180,000 or so distinct CDR3 sequences, approximately 30% of them present only once. This sample was included in a study of breast tumors, draining lymph nodes, adjacent tissues. Germline assignment: CDR1 MNHEY and CDR2 SMNVEV (reference sequence). V was trimmed by 2 bases and J by 8 bases, leaving 9 bases between them. The CDR3 runs to 12 residues. The source material was axillary lymph node tissue. The origin of this receptor is a female donor with breast cancer. Some clones in this sample may be carry-over from other donors' samples. The chain carries TRBV27 and TRBJ1-1, with unresolved D. CDR3 protein: CASSLDGREAFF. CDR3 nucleotide sequence: TGTGCCAGCAGTTTAGACGGTCGGGAAGCTTTCTTT.